This T cell receptor beta chain was sequenced for a study of T-cell reconstitution after alpha-beta-depleted transplantation in children. General study points: One year after transplant, T-cell counts and diversity came mostly from newly produced T cells. Reports say that about two months after transplant, the alpha-beta T cells came out of several hundred graft clones that had expanded. The origin of high day-60 TCRbeta diversity in some patients lay in surviving recipient T cells and thymic progenitors.

Preparing the TCRbeta library involved the use of unique molecular identifiers. TCRdb reanalysed the PCR reads using MiXCR and keeps one entry per CDR3 protein. The repertoire consists of a few hundred thousand distinct CDR3 sequences, with roughly 13% occurring once and the leading ten covering 2.2%. The CDR3 is 15 residues long. Germline-derived CDR1 and CDR2 are SGHTA and FQGNSA. The ends were cut back, 2 bases at V and 1 base at J, with 10 bases in the middle. This clonotype appeared many times. The antigen remains unidentified. The origin of this receptor is a male patient under 18 who had a stem cell transplant for acute myeloid leukemia, so the T cells may come from the graft donor. This chain uses TRBV7-2 with TRBJ2-3, with D possibly TRBD1 on 6 matching bases. Here the sequenced sample was PBMCs, mostly from graft donor cells, taken 360 days after TCRalphabeta/CD19-depleted stem cell transplant. The CDR3 is CASSLTGIRTDTQYF. CDR3 DNA: TGTGCCAGCAGCTTAACAGGGATCCGCACAGATACGCAGTATTTT.